Presented here are 26 T cell receptor beta chains from one specimen sequenced in a study of T cell responses to AZD1222 COVID-19 vaccine. The protocol was immunoSEQ multiplex PCR, while the TCRdb copy is restricted to in-frame clones and leaves out a portion. The profile shows approximately 70,000 clones, 86% of them singletons. This specimen consisted of peripheral blood, obtained on day 0 of AZD1222 vaccination. These receptors all stem from an adult in good health.

This chain connects TRBV11-2 to TRBJ1-2, with D tentatively TRBD1 (6 bases). Trimming stripped 0 bases from V and 2 bases from J, with 16 bases between. CDR1 and CDR2 from the germline V gene are SGHAT and FQNNGV. This CDR3 region has 17 residues. The CDR3 DNA follows: TGTGCCAGCAGCTTAGAGAGGGGGATAGGCGGCAACTATGGCTACACCTTC. It codes for CASSLERGIGGNYGYTF.

The table lists this clone with a few counts. V gene TRBV3-1 (or the pseudogene TRBV3-2) combines with J gene TRBJ2-3; D is uncertain. The V end was cut by 7 bases, the J end by 1 base, with 15 bases between. Looked up from germline, CDR1 is LGHDT and CDR2 is YNNKEL (reference sequence). This CDR3 region has 15 residues. CDR3 in DNA: TGTGCCAGCAACCTTTTAGAGGCGGGCACAGATACGCAGTATTTT. As protein: CASNLLEAGTDTQYF.

This clone was detected only once. The chain couples TRBV27 to TRBJ2-7; TRBD1 agrees at 7 bases. The CDR3 consists of 15 residues. CDR1 MNHEY and CDR2 SMNVEV come from the germline V gene (reference sequence). The trim removed 6 bases at V and 2 bases at J, leaving 10 bases unmatched. CDR3 bases: TGTGCCAGCAGCCTACAGGGGTCTTTTCCCTACGAGCAGTACTTC. Encoded protein: CASSLQGSFPYEQYF.

The chain carries TRBV19 and TRBJ1-5, with 9 positions matching TRBD1. Per the germline V gene, CDR1 is LNHDA and CDR2 is SQIVND (reference sequence). V was clipped by 1 base and J by 5 bases; unmatched bases: 3. This CDR3 has 15 residues. CDR3 sequence: CASSIVWTGDQPQHF. The DNA for the CDR3 is TGTGCCAGTAGTATAGTGTGGACAGGGGATCAGCCCCAGCATTTT.

This chain links TRBV7-9 with TRBJ1-4; D gene uncertain. The germline CDR1 and CDR2 sequences are SEHNR and FQNEAQ (reference sequence). The CDR3 runs 15 residues. With 4 bases removed from V and 8 bases from J, the gap between germline ends came to 17 bases. CDR3 in amino acids: CASSYRGTAGEKLFF. The CDR3 DNA reads TGTGCCAGCAGCTACCGGGGAACAGCGGGGGAAAAACTGTTTTTT.

The chain employs TRBV28 and TRBJ2-7; the D call may be TRBD1 or TRBD2 (5 bases each). The CDR3 length is 15 residues. V was pared by 7 bases and J by 3 bases, with 19 bases between. Per the germline V gene, CDR1 is MDHEN and CDR2 is SYDVKM. The CDR3: CASNKPGRSFYEQYF. The CDR3 DNA reads TGTGCCAGCAATAAACCGGGACGGAGTTTCTACGAGCAGTACTTC.

The V call is TRBV5-1, the J call TRBJ2-5; D call uncertain. V was pared by 4 bases and J by 0 bases, with 4 bases between. The germline CDR1 and CDR2 sequences are SGHRS and YFSETQ. The CDR3 runs 12 residues. In nucleotides, the CDR3 is TGCGCCAGCAGCCGGGACCAAGAGACCCAGTACTTC. Its protein is CASSRDQETQYF.

V and J are TRBV6-1 and TRBJ2-7; D perhaps matches TRBD1 (6 bases). Germline loops: CDR1 MNHNS, CDR2 SASEGT. CDR3 length: 13 residues. Trimming left V 2 bases short and J 6 bases short, with 11 bases between. CDR3 region: CASSETGLREQYF. The CDR3 bases are TGTGCCAGCAGTGAAACAGGGTTGCGCGAGCAGTACTTC.

This clone was observed a few times. The chain recombines TRBV28 with TRBJ1-2, with 7 bases identical to TRBD1. The CDR3 extends over 13 amino acids. V was pared by 10 bases and J by 2 bases, with 7 bases of the junction left unmatched. The germline V gene has CDR1 MDHEN and CDR2 SYDVKM. The CDR3 region has the DNA TGTGCCATACACAGGGGAAGGAACTATGGCTACACCTTC. This sequence encodes CAIHRGRNYGYTF.

The J gene is TRBJ1-1, the V gene TRBV7-9, with D hard to call. This CDR3 spans 14 amino acids. The V end lost 1 base, the J end lost 11 bases, and 17 bases lay between the germline ends. Germline CDR1 reads SEHNR; CDR2 reads FQNEAQ (reference sequence). In nucleotides, the CDR3 is TGTGCCAGCAGCTTAGTGGCAGCCCCAACCTGGGCTTTCTTT. Protein product: CASSLVAAPTWAFF. The complete variable domain, with remaining parts taken from reference TRBV7-9 and TRBJ1-1, reads DTGVSQNPRHKITKRGQNVTFRCDPISEHNRLYWYRQTLGQGPEFLTYFQNEAQLEKSRLLSDRFSAERPKGSFSTLEIQRTEQGDSAMYLCASSLVAAPTWAFFGQGTRLTVV.

J is TRBJ2-1 and V is TRBV4-1; 10 bases are a match to TRBD2. From germline, CDR1 is MGHRA and CDR2 YSYEKL. There are 15 residues in the CDR3. V dropped 7 bases and J dropped 1; count of bases not matched to a gene: 4. CDR3 DNA sequence: TGCGCCAGCACCGCTAGCGGGAGTTCCTACAATGAGCAGTTCTTC. It translates to CASTASGSSYNEQFF.

CDR3 amino acids: CASSARGSGTSTEAFF. CDR3 DNA sequence: TGTGCCAGCAGCGCGAGAGGTTCGGGCACCTCAACCGAAGCTTTCTTT. J is TRBJ1-1 and V is TRBV9; D not certain. V was pared by 3 bases and J by 8 bases, with 23 bases between. Germline V gene lookup returns CDR1 SGDLS and CDR2 YYNGEE. This CDR3 has 16 amino acids.

V gene TRBV5-1 combines with J gene TRBJ2-3; a possible D gene is TRBD1 (7 bases). There are 15 residues in the CDR3. The V gene lost 4 bases and the J gene lost 6 bases, with 18 bases spanning the gap. The V gene's germline CDR1 is SGHRS and CDR2 YFSETQ. The CDR3 spells CASSTRARGTDTQYF. Here the CDR3 DNA reads TGCGCCAGCAGCACACGGGCCAGGGGGACTGATACGCAGTATTTT.

V gene TRBV28 combines with J gene TRBJ1-1; 7 bases are a match to TRBD1. Germline CDR1 is MDHEN and CDR2 is SYDVKM. CDR3 length: 14 residues. V was clipped by 6 bases and J by 0 bases; unmatched bases: 4. The CDR3 nucleotides are TGTGCCAGCAGATTGGACAGGTTGAACACTGAAGCTTTCTTT. Protein product: CASRLDRLNTEAFF.

V is TRBV27 and J is TRBJ2-3; D remains unclear. CDR1 is MNHEY and CDR2 is SMNVEV in the germline V gene (reference sequence). The V and J ends lost 8 bases and 0 bases respectively, with 9 bases between them. The CDR3 consists of 13 residues. The CDR3 bases are TGTGCCAGCGGCCCCTCTAGCACAGATACGCAGTATTTT. Amino acid sequence: CASGPSSTDTQYF.

This sequence joins TRBV19 and TRBJ1-1; no clear D gene. Germline CDR1 is LNHDA and CDR2 is SQIVND (reference sequence). This CDR3 comprises 11 residues. Between the trimmed V and J ends, which lost 7 bases and 1 base, there was a span of 4 bases. The CDR3 DNA sequence: TGTGCCAGTACCCAGAACACTGAAGCTTTCTTT. It encodes CASTQNTEAFF.

This clone was found once. The genes are TRBV28 and TRBJ1-2; 8 nucleotides align to TRBD1. Germline CDR1 MDHEN, CDR2 SYDVKM. The CDR3 covers 15 residues. The junction had 5 bases not matched to a gene; V was cut back by 3 bases and J by 2 bases. CDR3 nucleotide sequence: TGTGCCAGCAGTTTGGGGACAGGACCAAACTATGGCTACACCTTC. The encoded protein is CASSLGTGPNYGYTF.

This chain uses TRBV7-3 with TRBJ2-1; TRBD2 agrees at 11 bases. The germline V gene encodes CDR1 SGHTA and CDR2 FQGTGA. With V trimmed by 4 bases and J by 6 bases, 5 bases remained unmatched. The CDR3 totals 15 residues. CDR3 sequence reads: CASSSLAGGTNEQFF. CDR3 DNA: TGTGCCAGCAGCTCCCTAGCGGGGGGCACCAATGAGCAGTTCTTC.

V gene TRBV29-1 combines with J gene TRBJ2-3; TRBD1 matches 10 bases. This CDR3 spans 19 amino acids. V shed 3 bases and J 1 base; nucleotides not matched to a gene: 16. The germline CDR1 and CDR2 sequences are SQVTM and ANQGSEA. The CDR3 protein is CSVDLLRDRGGSGTDTQYF. The CDR3 DNA is TGCAGCGTTGACCTGCTCCGGGACAGGGGTGGGTCGGGCACAGATACGCAGTATTTT.

The chain links TRBV28 to TRBJ1-4; TRBD1 agrees at 9 bases. The CDR3 has 17 residues. V lost 4 bases and J lost 2; bases outside the gene matches: 8. Looked up from germline, CDR1 is MDHEN and CDR2 is SYDVKM. The CDR3 is CASSSSLTGGTNEKLFF. The CDR3 region has the DNA TGTGCCAGCAGTTCATCCTTGACAGGGGGTACTAATGAAAAACTGTTTTTT.

A single count supports this clone. The chain is built from TRBV19 and TRBJ1-1; D might be TRBD1 (5 bases). Germline CDR1 LNHDA, CDR2 SQIVND (reference sequence). The V and J ends lost 4 bases and 0 bases respectively, with 15 bases between them. CDR3 size: 16 residues. The CDR3 here is CASSTRAGLLNTEAFF. The CDR3 DNA is TGTGCCAGTAGTACCCGAGCGGGGCTGTTGAACACTGAAGCTTTCTTT.

This clone was picked up one time. The V and J genes are TRBV5-1 and TRBJ1-4; D is uncertain. The CDR3 length is 14 residues. From germline, CDR1 is SGHRS and CDR2 YFSETQ. V dropped 4 bases and J dropped 7 bases, with 14 bases sitting between them. CDR3 amino acids: CASSRSRGGEKLFF. DNA of the CDR3: TGCGCCAGCAGCCGCTCCCGGGGTGGTGAAAAACTGTTTTTT.

CDR3 amino acids: CASSLLKETQYF. In nucleotides, the CDR3 is TGTGCCAGCAGTTTACTTAAAGAGACCCAGTACTTC. V gene TRBV27 combines with J gene TRBJ2-5; D uncertain. This CDR3 contains 12 residues. The V end lost 2 bases, the J end lost 3 bases, and 4 bases lay between the germline ends. CDR1 and CDR2 from the germline V gene are MNHEY and SMNVEV (reference sequence).

V gene TRBV4-3 combines with J gene TRBJ1-1; 11 bases agree with TRBD1. The CDR3 has 16 residues. Per germline, CDR1 LGHNA and CDR2 YSLEER. Germline trimming cut 1 base from V and 4 bases from J; bases unmatched to any gene: 5. The CDR3 DNA sequence: TGCGCCAGCAGCCAAGGGACAGGGGGCTTAAGCACTGAAGCTTTCTTT. This encodes CASSQGTGGLSTEAFF.

The chain joins TRBV12-3 or TRBV12-4 to TRBJ1-2; D is possibly TRBD1 (5 bases). This CDR3 is 13 amino acids long. V lost 5 bases and J lost 3, with 10 bases in between. CDR3 DNA: TGTGCCAGCAGTCGTTTAGGGGACTATGGCTACACCTTC. This encodes CASSRLGDYGYTF.

The chain has TRBV24-1 and TRBJ2-5; TRBD2 agrees at 13 bases. The CDR3 has 19 amino acids. With 4 bases clipped from V and 4 bases from J, the junction kept 14 bases outside the gene matches. Germline V gives CDR1 KGHDR, CDR2 SFDVKD. The CDR3 spells CATSDPGLAGDPRGETQYF. The CDR3 nucleotides are TGTGCCACCAGTGACCCCGGACTAGCGGGAGACCCAAGGGGAGAGACCCAGTACTTC.